In this sample, the clone carrying this T cell receptor beta chain turned up a few times. Its target is unknown. The data were taken from a study of T cells after yellow fever vaccination. General study points: Once the booster was given, most primary-vaccination clones reappeared, at approximately 97% for CD4 and more than 85% for CD8. Overlap between CD4 and CD8 compartments was detected for a small share of clonotypes. Abundant bulk-population clonotypes could contaminate the FACS-sorted repertoires.

TCR cDNA was made by 5'RACE template switching, adding a universal primer site and UMIs. From the 5' RACE reads, TCRdb called clonotypes with MiXCR, one entry per CDR3 protein. The table records some 400,000 distinct CDR3 sequences, 6.2% of them present only once. The sequencing used PBMCs, collected 5 days after the yellow fever booster vaccination. This clonotype originated in a man aged 30 to 39 who received the YFV17D yellow fever vaccine.

This chain's CDR3 is CASSLAGAGSSYNEQFF. Written as DNA, the CDR3 is TGTGCCAGCAGCTTGGCAGGGGCAGGAAGCTCCTACAATGAGCAGTTCTTC. The chain joins TRBV5-4 to TRBJ2-1; D is possibly TRBD1 (6 bases). V was pared by 0 bases and J by 0 bases, with 13 bases between. The germline gives CDR1 SGHNT, CDR2 YYREEE (reference sequence). The CDR3 length is 17 residues.